Each of the 8 T cell receptor beta chains below was sequenced from the same sample in a study of CD8 T cells in ankylosing spondylitis. A single record per CDR3 protein comes from TCRdb applying MiXCR to the 5' RACE reads. Among 40,000 to 50,000 distinct CDR3 sequences, 3% to 4% were seen once, and the ten largest hold approximately 4%. The sequenced sample consisted of blood, either unsorted or a sorted T cell fraction (not recorded which). Source of these receptors: a female donor with ankylosing spondylitis or in good health (not recorded which).

In its sample, this clonotype was seen many times. V is TRBV9 and J is TRBJ2-7; TRBD2 matches at 9 bases. The ends lost 0 bases at V and 0 bases at J; junction bases unmatched: 13. CDR1 SGDLS and CDR2 YYNGEE come from the germline V gene. CDR3 length: 19 residues. In DNA form, the CDR3 reads TGTGCCAGCAGCGTAGGTAGCGGGGGTTTGGTGAGCAACTCCTACGAGCAGTACTTC. Encoded protein: CASSVGSGGLVSNSYEQYF.

In its sample, this clonotype was seen a few times. The rearrangement uses TRBV9 and TRBJ2-3; TRBD2 is a possible D gene (7 bases). V was pared by 0 bases and J by 3 bases, with 11 bases between. The CDR3 is made up of 15 amino acids. Germline V gives CDR1 SGDLS, CDR2 YYNGEE. CDR3 protein: CASSVVEGGTDTQYF. CDR3 nucleotide sequence: TGTGCCAGCAGCGTAGTGGAGGGGGGGACAGATACGCAGTATTTT. Complete variable domain (other parts from reference TRBV9 and TRBJ2-3): DSGVTQTPKHLITATGQRVTLRCSPRSGDLSVYWYQQSLDQGLQFLIQYYNGEERAKGNILERFSAQQFPDLHSELNLSSLELGDSALYFCASSVVEGGTDTQYFGPGTRLTVL.

This clonotype was found many times. The chain uses TRBV9 and TRBJ2-7; tentatively, D is TRBD1 (5 bases). Per the germline V gene, CDR1 is SGDLS and CDR2 is YYNGEE. Trimming cost V 0 bases and J 3 bases, with 10 bases left between them. The CDR3 sequence is 14 residues long. The CDR3 protein is CASSVAPGNYEQYF. For the CDR3, the DNA is TGTGCCAGCAGCGTAGCCCCAGGGAACTACGAGCAGTACTTC.

This clonotype was seen many times. The J gene is TRBJ2-7, the V gene TRBV9; D gene uncertain. Trimming took 0 bases from V and 4 from J, leaving 14 bases between them. The CDR3 runs to 15 residues. Looked up from germline, CDR1 is SGDLS and CDR2 is YYNGEE. CDR3 in amino acids: CASSVARKATYEQYF. The CDR3 coding sequence is TGTGCCAGCAGCGTAGCTCGAAAGGCCACTTACGAGCAGTACTTC.

This clonotype was seen ten or more times. The rearrangement links TRBV9 to TRBJ2-1, with D possibly matching TRBD1 (6 bases). The CDR3 loop spans 12 amino acids. CDR1 SGDLS and CDR2 YYNGEE come from the germline V gene. The V and J ends lost 1 base and 10 bases respectively, with 9 bases between them. The CDR3 here is CASSVWGREQFF. The CDR3 DNA is TGTGCCAGCAGCGTATGGGGGCGCGAGCAGTTCTTC.

This clonotype was seen many times. The chain couples TRBV9 to TRBJ1-3, with 10 nucleotides matching TRBD1. CDR1 and CDR2 (germline): SGDLS, YYNGEE. J gave up 2 bases and V 3 bases, and 8 bases lay outside the gene matches. This CDR3 region has 17 residues. The CDR3 here is CASSGITGQGAGNTIYF. The CDR3 DNA reads as TGTGCCAGCAGCGGCATAACAGGACAGGGGGCTGGAAACACCATATATTTT.

This clonotype was picked up many times. This rearrangement joins TRBV9 to TRBJ2-1; 14 bases match TRBD2. The CDR3 has 16 residues. Trimming took 4 bases from V and 6 from J; bases not matched to a gene: 6. The germline V gene has CDR1 SGDLS and CDR2 YYNGEE. The CDR3 is CASSPWTSGGSNEQFF. DNA for the CDR3: TGTGCCAGCAGCCCCTGGACTAGCGGGGGGTCCAATGAGCAGTTCTTC.

The CDR3 protein is CASSVSGTIGNYEQFF. The CDR3 DNA sequence: TGTGCCAGCAGCGTATCCGGGACAATCGGAAACTATGAGCAGTTCTTC. The rearrangement links TRBV9 to TRBJ2-1; maybe TRBD1 (6 bases). Germline-derived CDR1 and CDR2 are SGDLS and YYNGEE. The CDR3 totals 16 residues. V was pared by 1 base and J by 8 bases, with 19 bases between.